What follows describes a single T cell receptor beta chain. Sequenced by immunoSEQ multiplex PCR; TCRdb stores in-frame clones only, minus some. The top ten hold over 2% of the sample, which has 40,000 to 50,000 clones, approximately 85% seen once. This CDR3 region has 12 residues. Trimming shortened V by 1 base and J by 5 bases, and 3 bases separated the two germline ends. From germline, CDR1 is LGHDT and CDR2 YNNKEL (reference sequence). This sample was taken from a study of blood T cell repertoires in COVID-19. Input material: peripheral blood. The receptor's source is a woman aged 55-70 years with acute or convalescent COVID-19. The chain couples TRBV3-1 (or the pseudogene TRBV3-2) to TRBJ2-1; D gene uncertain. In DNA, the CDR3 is TGTGCCAGCAGCCAAGTTAACAATGAGCAGTTCTTC. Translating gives CASSQVNNEQFF.